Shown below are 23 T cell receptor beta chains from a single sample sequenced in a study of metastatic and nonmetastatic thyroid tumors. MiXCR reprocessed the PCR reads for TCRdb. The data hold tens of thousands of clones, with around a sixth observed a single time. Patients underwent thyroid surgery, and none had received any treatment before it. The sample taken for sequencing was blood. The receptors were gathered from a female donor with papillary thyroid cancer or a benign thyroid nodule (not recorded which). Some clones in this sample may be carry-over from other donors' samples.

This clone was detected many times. The CDR3, as DNA: TGCAGCGTTGGCGCCGGGACTAGCCCCTACGAGCAGTACTTC. This encodes CSVGAGTSPYEQYF. V and J are TRBV29-1 and TRBJ2-7, with TRBD2 identical over 9 bases. The CDR3 sequence is 14 residues long. V lost 4 bases to trimming and J lost 2 bases; unmatched junction nucleotides: 6. Germline-derived CDR1 and CDR2 are SQVTM and ANQGSEA.

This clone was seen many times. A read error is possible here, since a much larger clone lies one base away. The CDR3: CAGSFETGYNEQFF. The CDR3 coding sequence is TGTGCCGGCAGTTTCGAGACAGGATACAATGAGCAGTTCTTC. The rearrangement links TRBV12-3 or TRBV12-4 to TRBJ2-1, with D maybe TRBD1 (6 bases). The CDR3 runs to 14 residues.

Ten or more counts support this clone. This chain's CDR3 is CASSLDGKGYTF. CDR3 nucleotide sequence: TGCGCCAGCAGCTTGGACGGGAAAGGCTACACCTTC. This chain links TRBV5-1 with TRBJ1-2; the D is unclear. The CDR3 loop spans 12 amino acids. Germline V CDR1 and CDR2: SGHRS, YFSETQ. Trimming stripped 0 bases from V and 8 bases from J, with 8 bases between.

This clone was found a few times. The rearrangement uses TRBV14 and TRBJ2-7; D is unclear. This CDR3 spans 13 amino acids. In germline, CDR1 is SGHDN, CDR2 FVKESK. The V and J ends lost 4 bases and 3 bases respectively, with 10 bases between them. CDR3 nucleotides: TGTGCCAGCAGCCCCCTGGGCGGCTACGAGCAGTACTTC. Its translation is CASSPLGGYEQYF.

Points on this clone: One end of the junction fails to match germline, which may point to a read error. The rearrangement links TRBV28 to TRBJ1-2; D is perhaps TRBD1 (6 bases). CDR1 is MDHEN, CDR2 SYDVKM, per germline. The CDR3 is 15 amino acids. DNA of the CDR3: TGTGCCAGCATTTTACGGGGTCAGGGGCTGGTTGGCTACACCTTC. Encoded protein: CASILRGQGLVGYTF.

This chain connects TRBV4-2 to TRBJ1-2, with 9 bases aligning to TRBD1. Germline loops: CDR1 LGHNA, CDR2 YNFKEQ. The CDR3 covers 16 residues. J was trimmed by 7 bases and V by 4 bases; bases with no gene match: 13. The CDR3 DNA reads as TGTGCCAGCAGCCTCCCCCCCGGACAGGGGCAGTCTGGCTACACCTTC. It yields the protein CASSLPPGQGQSGYTF.

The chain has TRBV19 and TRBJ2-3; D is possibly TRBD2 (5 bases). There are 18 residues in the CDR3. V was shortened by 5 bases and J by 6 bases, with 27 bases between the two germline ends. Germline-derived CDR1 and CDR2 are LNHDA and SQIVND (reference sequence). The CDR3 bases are TGTGCCAGTAGTGTAGTTGGCCTAGCTGGAGGCGACACGGATACGCAGTATTTT. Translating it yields CASSVVGLAGGDTDTQYF.

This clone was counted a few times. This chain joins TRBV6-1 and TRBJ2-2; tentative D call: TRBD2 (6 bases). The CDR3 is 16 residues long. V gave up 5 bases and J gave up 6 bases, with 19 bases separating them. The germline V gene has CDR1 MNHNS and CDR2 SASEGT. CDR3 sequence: CASSPPRDRRAGELFF. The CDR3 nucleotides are TGTGCCAGCAGTCCACCGCGGGATCGAAGGGCCGGGGAGCTGTTTTTT.

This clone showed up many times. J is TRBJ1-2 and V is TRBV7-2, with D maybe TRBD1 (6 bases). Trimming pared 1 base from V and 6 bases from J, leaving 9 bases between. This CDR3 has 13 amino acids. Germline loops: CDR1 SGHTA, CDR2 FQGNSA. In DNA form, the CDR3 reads TGTGCCAGCAGCTTAGGGGCAGGGGATGGCTACACCTTC. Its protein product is CASSLGAGDGYTF.

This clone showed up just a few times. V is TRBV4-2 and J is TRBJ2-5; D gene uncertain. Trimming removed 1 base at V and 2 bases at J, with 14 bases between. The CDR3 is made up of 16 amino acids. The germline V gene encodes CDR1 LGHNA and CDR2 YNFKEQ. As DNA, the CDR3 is TGTGCCAGCAGCCAAGTGTCGGGCGAGAAACAAGAGACCCAGTACTTC. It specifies CASSQVSGEKQETQYF.

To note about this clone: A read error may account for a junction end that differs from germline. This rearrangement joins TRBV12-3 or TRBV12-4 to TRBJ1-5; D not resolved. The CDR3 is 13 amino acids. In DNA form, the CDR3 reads TGTGCCAGCAGTTTGATAAGCAATCAGCCCAAGAATTTT. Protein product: CASSLISNQPKNF.

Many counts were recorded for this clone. The CDR3 bases are TGTGCCAGCAGTCGACTCTCCCCGAACACCGGGGAGCTGTTTTTT. It specifies CASSRLSPNTGELFF. The rearrangement uses TRBV2 and TRBJ2-2; D is uncertain. The V gene lost 5 bases and the J gene lost 0 bases, with 10 bases spanning the gap. The germline V gene has CDR1 SNHLY and CDR2 FYNNEI. CDR3 size: 15 residues. Combining the CDR3 with reference TRBV2 and TRBJ2-2 gives the whole variable domain EPEVTQTPSHQVTQMGQEVILRCVPISNHLYFYWYRQILGQKVEFLVSFYNNEISEKSEIFDDQFSVERPDGSNFTLKIRSTKLEDSAMYFCASSRLSPNTGELFFGEGSRLTVL.

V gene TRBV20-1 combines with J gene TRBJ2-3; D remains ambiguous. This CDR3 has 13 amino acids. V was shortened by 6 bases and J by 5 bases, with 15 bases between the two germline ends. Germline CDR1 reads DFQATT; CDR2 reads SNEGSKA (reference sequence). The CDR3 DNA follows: TGCAGTGCCAGACTCTCTAGAAAAGATACGCAGTATTTT. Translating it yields CSARLSRKDTQYF.

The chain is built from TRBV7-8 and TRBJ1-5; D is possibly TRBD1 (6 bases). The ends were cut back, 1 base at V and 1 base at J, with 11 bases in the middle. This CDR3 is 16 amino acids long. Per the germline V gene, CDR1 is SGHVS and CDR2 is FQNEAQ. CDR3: CASSLDGRGSNQPQHF. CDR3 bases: TGTGCCAGCAGCTTAGATGGCAGGGGAAGCAATCAGCCCCAGCATTTT. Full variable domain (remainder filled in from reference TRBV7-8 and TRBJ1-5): GAGVSQSPRYKVAKRGQDVALRCDPISGHVSLFWYQQALGQGPEFLTYFQNEAQLDKSGLPSDRFFAERPEGSVSTLKIQRTQQEDSAVYLCASSLDGRGSNQPQHFGDGTRLSIL.

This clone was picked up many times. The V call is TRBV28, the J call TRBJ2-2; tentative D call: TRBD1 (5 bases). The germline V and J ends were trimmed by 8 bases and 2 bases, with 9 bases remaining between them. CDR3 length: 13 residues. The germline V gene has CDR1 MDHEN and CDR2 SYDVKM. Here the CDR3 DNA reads TGTGCCAGCCCGGACACTAACACCGGGGAGCTGTTTTTT. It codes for CASPDTNTGELFF.

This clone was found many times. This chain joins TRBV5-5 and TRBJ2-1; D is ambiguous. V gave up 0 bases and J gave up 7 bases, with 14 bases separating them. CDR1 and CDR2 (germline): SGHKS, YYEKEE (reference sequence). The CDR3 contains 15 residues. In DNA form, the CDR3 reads TGTGCCAGCAGCTTGGTGGTTCAGATCATGAATGAGCAGTTCTTC. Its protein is CASSLVVQIMNEQFF.

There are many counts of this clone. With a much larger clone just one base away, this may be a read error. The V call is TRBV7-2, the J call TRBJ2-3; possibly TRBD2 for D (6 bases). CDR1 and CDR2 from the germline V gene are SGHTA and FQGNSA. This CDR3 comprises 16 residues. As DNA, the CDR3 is TGTGCCAGCAGCATAGCACCGGGGGAGCTGTTAGATACGCAGTATTTT. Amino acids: CASSIAPGELLDTQYF.

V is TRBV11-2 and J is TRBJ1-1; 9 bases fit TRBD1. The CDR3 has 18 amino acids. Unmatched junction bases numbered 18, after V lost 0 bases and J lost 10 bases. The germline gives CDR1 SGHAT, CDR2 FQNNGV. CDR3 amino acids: CASSLDIGTGRVMRSAFF. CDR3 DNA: TGTGCCAGCAGCTTAGATATCGGGACAGGGAGGGTAATGCGGTCAGCTTTCTTT.

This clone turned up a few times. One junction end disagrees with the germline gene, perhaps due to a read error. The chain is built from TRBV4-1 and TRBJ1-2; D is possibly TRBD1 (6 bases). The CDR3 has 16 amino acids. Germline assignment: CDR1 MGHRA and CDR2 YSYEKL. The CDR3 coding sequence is TGCGCCAGCAGCCATCCTACTGGACAGTCTCACTATTGCTACACCTTC. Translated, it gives CASSHPTGQSHYCYTF.

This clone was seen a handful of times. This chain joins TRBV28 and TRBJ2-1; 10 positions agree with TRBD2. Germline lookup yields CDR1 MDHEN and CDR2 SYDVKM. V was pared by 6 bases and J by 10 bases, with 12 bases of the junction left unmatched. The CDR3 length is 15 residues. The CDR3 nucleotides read TGTGCCAGCAGGGCCTGGACTAGCGGCAGCAAGGAGCAGTTCTTC. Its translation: CASRAWTSGSKEQFF.

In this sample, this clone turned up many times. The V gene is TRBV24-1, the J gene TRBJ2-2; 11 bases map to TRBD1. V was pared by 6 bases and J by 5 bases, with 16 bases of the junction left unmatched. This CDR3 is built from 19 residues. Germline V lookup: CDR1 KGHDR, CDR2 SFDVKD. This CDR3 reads CATSPTPGGQGVTTGELFF. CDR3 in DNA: TGTGCCACCAGTCCTACCCCAGGGGGACAGGGGGTTACTACCGGGGAGCTGTTTTTT.

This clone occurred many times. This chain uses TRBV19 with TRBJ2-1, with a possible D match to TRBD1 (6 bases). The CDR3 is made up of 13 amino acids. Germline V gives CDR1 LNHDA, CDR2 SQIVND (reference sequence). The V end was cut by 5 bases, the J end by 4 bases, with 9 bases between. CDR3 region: CASSHRAYNEQFF. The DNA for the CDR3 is TGTGCCAGTAGTCACAGGGCTTACAATGAGCAGTTCTTC.

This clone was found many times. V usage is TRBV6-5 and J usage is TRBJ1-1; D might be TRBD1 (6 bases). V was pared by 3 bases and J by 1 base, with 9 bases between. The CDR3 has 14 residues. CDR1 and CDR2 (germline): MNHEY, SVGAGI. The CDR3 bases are TGTGCCAGCAGTTATGGGGGGCGGAACACTGAAGCTTTCTTT. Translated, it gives CASSYGGRNTEAFF.